This paragraph reports one TCR beta chain. Its antigen is undetermined. This sample was taken from a study of cytomegalovirus exposure and HLA in healthy donors. Study summary: The roughly 110 validation repertoires were reported in a later analysis to have been generated on the same platform as the approximately 600 first-cohort repertoires. Study observations and caveats: Under in vitro conditions, a few CMV-associated chains were confirmed as specific for CMV antigens. Generally TCR sequences proved uncommon, though certain public TCRs appeared in numerous donors. The tendency of first-cohort TCR clusters to co-occur in the roughly 120 validation repertoires was the finding of a later analysis.

This table comes from immunoSEQ multiplex PCR, and its TCRdb copy is limited to in-frame clones, with some not included. The repertoire holds about 250,000 clones, with roughly 90% as singletons. This CDR3 is 14 amino acids long. The V gene end was trimmed by 8 bases and the J gene end by 9 bases; junction bases not matched to a gene: 7. Germline values: CDR1 SEHNR, CDR2 FQNEAQ (reference sequence). Sequenced: PBMCs. This TCR derives from a man aged 18-30 years in good health and CMV-seropositive. The gene calls are TRBV7-9 and TRBJ2-1; TRBD2 agrees at 13 bases. The CDR3 coding sequence is TGTGCCAGCTTGGGACTAGCGGGATTTGGTGAGCAGTTCTTC. Its protein product is CASLGLAGFGEQFF.